This T cell receptor beta chain is from a study of blood T cell repertoires in COVID-19. Study-level background: Specimens from acute and convalescent COVID-19 originated in the United States, Italy and Spain.

Profiling relied on immunoSEQ multiplex PCR, and the TCRdb table lists in-frame clones only, not all of them. The profile shows roughly 250,000 clones, 88% of them singletons. The V and J ends lost 5 bases and 7 bases, in that order; junction bases with no gene match: 10. Germline-derived CDR1 and CDR2 are SGHKS and YYEKEE (reference sequence). The CDR3 loop spans 16 amino acids. The sample holds a few counts of this clone. This TCR was recovered from a woman in her thirties or forties who had been exposed to COVID-19. This chain links TRBV5-5 with TRBJ1-6; 9 bases are shared with TRBD1. What was sequenced was PBMCs or T cells enriched from blood (not recorded which). The CDR3 coding sequence is TGTGCCAGCAGACCATGGGCCGACAGGGGGAATTCACCCCTCCACTTT. It is translated as CASRPWADRGNSPLHF.